The source of this T cell receptor beta chain is a study of blood T cells in healthy people across ages. Study observations and caveats: A greater number of naive CD4+ cells and higher diversity distinguished long-lived donors from aged donors.

With regard to this clonotype: Its antigen is as yet unknown.

A second PCR, run for about 7 to 11 cycles, used a sample-barcoded 5' primer plus a J-beta primer mix. TCRdb called the 5' RACE reads again in MiXCR, with one record for every CDR3 protein. Of about 670,000 distinct CDR3 sequences detected, approximately 52% appear once; the ten largest clones hold about 13%. This TCR was recovered from a woman older than 75 in good health. Sequenced: blood.

The CDR3 sequence is CASSPRSGGGGSYNEQFF. Here the CDR3 DNA reads TGTGCCAGCAGCCCGAGAAGCGGGGGGGGTGGCTCCTACAATGAGCAGTTCTTC. V and J are TRBV7-8 and TRBJ2-1, with TRBD2 matching 10 bases. The ends lost 5 bases at V and 0 bases at J; junction bases unmatched: 10. The CDR3 covers 18 residues. Germline lookup yields CDR1 SGHVS and CDR2 FQNEAQ.